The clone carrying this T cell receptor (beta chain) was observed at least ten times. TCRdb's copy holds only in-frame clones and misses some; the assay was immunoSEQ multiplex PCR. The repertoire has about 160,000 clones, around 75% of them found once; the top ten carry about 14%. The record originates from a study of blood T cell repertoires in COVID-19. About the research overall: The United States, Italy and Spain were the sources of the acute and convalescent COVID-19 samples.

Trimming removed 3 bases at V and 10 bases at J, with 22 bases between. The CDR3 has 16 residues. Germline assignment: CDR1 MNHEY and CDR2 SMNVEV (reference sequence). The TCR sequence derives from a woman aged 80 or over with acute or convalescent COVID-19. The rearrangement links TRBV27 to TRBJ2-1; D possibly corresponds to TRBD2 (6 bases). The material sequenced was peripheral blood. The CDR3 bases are TGTGCCAGCAGTTTGGGCCCTGGCGGGACCGAGGACGAGCAGTTCTTC. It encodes CASSLGPGGTEDEQFF.